The source of this T cell receptor (beta chain) is a study of shared T cell receptors in the human thymus. Using immunoSEQ multiplex PCR, the repertoire was profiled, and TCRdb retains in-frame clones only, with some absent. The sample yields hundreds of thousands of clones, 88% seen once. Germline CDR1 LNHNV, CDR2 YYDKDF (reference sequence). CDR3 size: 24 residues. The J segment lost 3 bases and the V segment lost 0 bases, leaving 23 bases of the junction unmatched. These data were also filed under a second study, of human thymus T cells. That report adds: Having surgery to correct congenital heart defects, healthy Finnish infants acted as the donors. The source of the thymus tissue was resections taken during corrective heart surgery. Apparent bias marked the V and J gene usage of thymic and blood repertoires. Related reports documented highly overlapping thymic repertoires among unrelated individuals.

The chain uses TRBV15 and TRBJ2-3; 14 positions match TRBD2. The sequenced sample consisted of thymocytes. This clonotype was obtained from a boy under two years old with a congenital heart defect. The CDR3 region has the DNA TGTGCCACCAGCAGAGATAGGGGACGACAAGGGACTAGCGGGAGCCCCGAGGGTACAGATACGCAGTATTTT. It is translated as CATSRDRGRQGTSGSPEGTDTQYF.